These T cell receptor beta chains were read from a single sample in a study of T cell responses to AZD1222 COVID-19 vaccine. The table came from immunoSEQ multiplex PCR; TCRdb's copy has only in-frame clones and leaves some out. The sample includes 150,000 to 200,000 clones, approximately 91% of them seen just once. The sample was peripheral blood, taken 28 days after the second AZD1222 dose. The receptors were sampled from an adult who received the AZD1222 COVID-19 vaccine. Both conserved end residues are part of each CDR3. The order of the fields is clone size, D gene, J gene, V gene, CDR3 DNA, CDR3 protein. A D gene is named only where the DNA matches it firmly. Expanded clones are given a class, and other clones once, few, many or no size at all.

size: .; D: TRBD1; J: TRBJ1-2; V: TRBV7-9; DNA: TGTGCCAGCGGTCCTCAGGGGACAGCCATCTATGGCTACACCTTC; CDR3: CASGPQGTAIYGYTF
size: few; D: .; J: TRBJ1-2; V: TRBV9; DNA: TGTGCCAGCAGGAGTCAGGTCAACTATGGCTACACCTTC; CDR3: CASRSQVNYGYTF
size: .; D: TRBD2; J: TRBJ2-5; V: TRBV24-1; DNA: TGTGCCACCAGTGATCCCGGGACTAGCGGGAGTACCCAAGAGACCCAGTACTTC; CDR3: CATSDPGTSGSTQETQYF
size: .; D: TRBD2; J: TRBJ2-1; V: TRBV29-1; DNA: TGCAGCTCCTTAGCGGGAGAGAGGGGGTTTGAGCAGTTCTTC; CDR3: CSSLAGERGFEQFF
size: .; D: .; J: TRBJ2-4; V: TRBV6-1; DNA: TGTGCCAGCAGTGACCGAACACTAGCCAAAAACATTCAGTACTTC; CDR3: CASSDRTLAKNIQYF
size: .; D: .; J: TRBJ1-3; V: TRBV13; DNA: TGTGCCAGCAGCGCCTGGACCGCTGGAAACACCATATATTTT; CDR3: CASSAWTAGNTIYF
size: .; D: TRBD1; J: TRBJ1-2; V: TRBV18; DNA: TGTGCCAGCTCACCTCAAGCAGGGGGCGGTGGCTACACCTTC; CDR3: CASSPQAGGGGYTF
size: .; D: .; J: TRBJ1-3; V: TRBV7-2; DNA: TGTGCCAGCAGCTTCGGAAACACCATATATTTT; CDR3: CASSFGNTIYF
size: .; D: TRBD1; J: TRBJ2-1; V: TRBV5-1; DNA: TGCGCCAGCAGCCGCGGACAGGGACAGACCTCCTACAATGAGCAGTTCTTC; CDR3: CASSRGQGQTSYNEQFF
size: once; D: TRBD1; J: TRBJ1-2; V: TRBV28; DNA: TGTGCCAGCTCCACCCTAGGACAGGGCAACTATGGCTACACCTTC; CDR3: CASSTLGQGNYGYTF
size: .; D: .; J: TRBJ2-7; V: TRBV19; DNA: TGTGCCAGTAATCATGAGGTTAGATTCAAGTACTTC; CDR3: CASNHEVRFKYF
size: .; D: .; J: TRBJ2-7; V: TRBV28; DNA: TGTGCCAGCAGTTTATTAGGGATTCTCTCCTACGAGCAGTACTTC; CDR3: CASSLLGILSYEQYF
size: .; D: .; J: TRBJ1-1; V: TRBV28; DNA: TGTGCCAGCAGTATCCTCAAGAACACTGAAGCTTTCTTT; CDR3: CASSILKNTEAFF
size: once; D: TRBD1; J: TRBJ2-7; V: TRBV6-1; DNA: TGTGCCAGCAGTGAAGCGAGGAGGACAGGGATCTACGAGCAGTACTTC; CDR3: CASSEARRTGIYEQYF
size: .; D: .; J: TRBJ1-4; V: TRBV30; DNA: TGTGCCTGGAGTCGGGGAATAGCTAATGAAAAACTGTTTTTT; CDR3: CAWSRGIANEKLFF
size: .; D: .; J: TRBJ1-2; V: TRBV5-8; DNA: TGTGCCAGCAGCCTACGACGGACCTATGGCTACACCTTC; CDR3: CASSLRRTYGYTF
size: .; D: .; J: TRBJ2-5; V: TRBV11-2; DNA: TGTGCCAGCAGCTCGGAAGGAGGATCCCAGTACTTC; CDR3: CASSSEGGSQYF
size: .; D: TRBD1; J: TRBJ1-5; V: TRBV11-2; DNA: TGTGCCAGCAGCTTAAATGCCCCGTCCAGGGGGTCCCGTCAGCCCCAGCATTTT; CDR3: CASSLNAPSRGSRQPQHF
size: .; D: TRBD1; J: TRBJ2-4; V: TRBV27; DNA: TGTGCCAGCAGTTCTCTACGGACCGGGACAGGTACCTTAGCCAAAAACATTCAGTACTTC; CDR3: CASSSLRTGTGTLAKNIQYF
size: .; D: TRBD1; J: TRBJ2-5; V: TRBV28; DNA: TGTGCCAGCAGTGCACGAACCGGGACAGGGGGCCCAGAGACCCAGTACTTC; CDR3: CASSARTGTGGPETQYF
size: .; D: TRBD2; J: TRBJ2-2; V: TRBV11-3; DNA: TGTGCCAGCAGCTTAGAGTACGAGCTAGCGGGCACCGGGGAGCTGTTTTTT; CDR3: CASSLEYELAGTGELFF
size: .; D: TRBD1; J: TRBJ2-5; V: TRBV18; DNA: TGTGCCAGCTCATCCCCAGGGGGCGAGGAGACCCAGTACTTC; CDR3: CASSSPGGEETQYF
size: .; D: TRBD1; J: TRBJ1-6; V: TRBV20-1; DNA: TGCAGTGCTAGTACTGACAGGGGGCGGGATTCACCCCTCCACTTT; CDR3: CSASTDRGRDSPLHF
size: .; D: TRBD1; J: TRBJ2-4; V: TRBV28; DNA: TGTGCCAGCAGTCAGTACAGGGGGAAAAACATTCAGTACTTC; CDR3: CASSQYRGKNIQYF
size: .; D: .; J: TRBJ1-4; V: TRBV28; DNA: TGTGCCAGCAGTTTAAGGATCGGGGGAGCTAATGAAAAACTGTTTTTT; CDR3: CASSLRIGGANEKLFF
size: .; D: .; J: TRBJ2-1; V: TRBV18; DNA: TGTGCCAGCTCACCCCAGCGGGACAACAATGAGCAGTTCTTC; CDR3: CASSPQRDNNEQFF
size: .; D: .; J: TRBJ2-1; V: TRBV3-1/TRBV3-2; DNA: TGTGCCAGCAGCCAAGGTGGGTCGGGGGCGTACAATGAGCAGTTCTTC; CDR3: CASSQGGSGAYNEQFF
size: .; D: .; J: TRBJ2-2; V: TRBV28; DNA: TGTGCCAGCAGTTCCCCAGCGGGTAGGACCGGGGAGCTGTTTTTT; CDR3: CASSSPAGRTGELFF
size: .; D: .; J: TRBJ2-7; V: TRBV10-2; DNA: TGCGCCAGCAGTGAAAGGCGGGACCCCTACGAGCAGTACTTC; CDR3: CASSERRDPYEQYF
size: .; D: .; J: TRBJ1-1; V: TRBV29-1; DNA: TGCAGCGTTGCACACGCCGAAGCTTTCTTT; CDR3: CSVAHAEAFF
size: .; D: .; J: TRBJ2-3; V: TRBV27; DNA: TGTGCCAGCAGTTTGGTGCGGGACGCAGATACGCAGTATTTT; CDR3: CASSLVRDADTQYF
size: .; D: TRBD2; J: TRBJ2-7; V: TRBV7-2; DNA: TGTGCCAGCAGCGCTGGGGGAGGACTAGCGGGAGAAGGGGCCTACGAGCAGTACTTC; CDR3: CASSAGGGLAGEGAYEQYF
size: .; D: .; J: TRBJ1-1; V: TRBV7-2; DNA: TGTGCCAGCAGCCCATTCGGGGCAGCCGCCGGATGGACCACTGAAGCTTTCTTT; CDR3: CASSPFGAAAGWTTEAFF
size: .; D: TRBD1; J: TRBJ1-1; V: TRBV28; DNA: TGTGCCAGCAGTTTATTTGACAGGGGGCGCGGGCCTGAAGCTTTCTTT; CDR3: CASSLFDRGRGPEAFF
size: .; D: TRBD1; J: TRBJ1-6; V: TRBV5-4; DNA: TGTGCCAGCAGCCCTCCGGGACAGCCAAATTCACCCCTCCACTTT; CDR3: CASSPPGQPNSPLHF
size: .; D: .; J: TRBJ1-5; V: TRBV5-1; DNA: TGCGCCAGCAGCTTGTTAGGTCAGCCCCAGCATTTT; CDR3: CASSLLGQPQHF
size: .; D: .; J: TRBJ1-6; V: TRBV11-2; DNA: TGTGCCAGCAGCTCCTACAGGGTTAATTCACCCCTCCACTTT; CDR3: CASSSYRVNSPLHF
size: .; D: .; J: TRBJ2-5; V: TRBV18; DNA: TGTGCCAGCTCATCGGGTCAGGTGGAGACCCAGTACTTC; CDR3: CASSSGQVETQYF
size: .; D: .; J: TRBJ1-1; V: TRBV6-2/TRBV6-3; DNA: TGTGCCAGCAGTTACACGCTGAACACTGAAGCTTTCTTT; CDR3: CASSYTLNTEAFF
size: .; D: .; J: TRBJ1-2; V: TRBV7-9; DNA: TGTGCCAGCAGCTTAGGGGACATCTATGGCTACACCTTC; CDR3: CASSLGDIYGYTF